The 3 T cell receptor beta chains in this list originate from one sample, sequenced in a study of control samples from healthy donors and cancer patients. TCRdb's copy holds only in-frame clones and misses some; the assay was immunoSEQ multiplex PCR. The sample holds around 250,000 clones, over 75% seen once. The sequenced sample consisted of PBMCs. These receptors all stem from a woman aged 60-75 years with lung cancer.

V usage is TRBV5-1 and J usage is TRBJ2-1, with 9 bases lining up with TRBD1. Trimming removed 0 bases from V and 7 bases from J; junction bases left unmatched: 5. This CDR3 region has 15 residues. Germline CDR1 SGHRS, CDR2 YFSETQ. The CDR3 here is CASSLVGQGTNEQFF. The CDR3, as DNA: TGCGCCAGCAGCTTGGTAGGACAGGGGACGAATGAGCAGTTCTTC.

The chain employs TRBV19 and TRBJ1-5; 8 bases are a match to TRBD1. V gave up 2 bases and J gave up 7 bases; unmatched junction bases: 7. The CDR3 is made up of 15 amino acids. Germline V gives CDR1 LNHDA, CDR2 SQIVND (reference sequence). In DNA form, the CDR3 reads TGTGCCAGTAGTATACAAGACAGGGGTAGGCAGCCCCAGCATTTT. Protein: CASSIQDRGRQPQHF.

This clone was detected once. CDR3 sequence reads: CASSPRDKYQETQYF. Here the CDR3 DNA reads TGTGCCAGCAGTCCACGGGACAAGTACCAAGAGACCCAGTACTTC. The chain recombines TRBV5-4 with TRBJ2-5, with D possibly being TRBD1 (6 bases). The CDR3 is made up of 15 amino acids. Germline loops: CDR1 SGHNT, CDR2 YYREEE (reference sequence). Trimming took 5 bases from V and 0 from J, leaving 14 bases between them.